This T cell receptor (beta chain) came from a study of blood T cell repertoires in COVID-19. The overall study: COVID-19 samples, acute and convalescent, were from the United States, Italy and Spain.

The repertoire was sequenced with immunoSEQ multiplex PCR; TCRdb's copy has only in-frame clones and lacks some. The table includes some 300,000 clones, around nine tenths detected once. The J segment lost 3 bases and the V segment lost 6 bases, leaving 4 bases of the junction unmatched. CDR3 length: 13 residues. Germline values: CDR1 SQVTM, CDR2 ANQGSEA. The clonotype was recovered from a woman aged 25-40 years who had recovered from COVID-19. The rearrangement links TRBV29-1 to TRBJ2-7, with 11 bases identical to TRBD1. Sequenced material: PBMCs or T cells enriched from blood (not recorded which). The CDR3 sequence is CSVDGTGGYEQYF. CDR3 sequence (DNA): TGCAGCGTCGACGGGACAGGGGGCTACGAGCAGTACTTC.